This TCR beta chain was sequenced for a study of identical twins. Each CDR3 protein gets one entry after TCRdb re-called the 5' RACE reads with MiXCR. Seen here are 1.5 million to 2 million distinct CDR3 sequences, around a third observed once, and the top ten hold 0.27%. This receptor was obtained from a newborn girl in good health. What was sequenced was cord blood.

The CDR3 region is CASSKMGHTNEKLFF. In DNA, the CDR3 is TGTGCCAGCAGTAAGATGGGACACACTAATGAAAAACTGTTTTTT. The chain links TRBV6-6 to TRBJ1-4; TRBD1 is a possible D gene (6 bases). The CDR3 spans 15 residues. CDR1 is MNHNY and CDR2 is SVGAGI in the germline V gene (reference sequence). Trimming took 5 bases from V and 2 from J, leaving 12 bases between them.